Detailed here is one TCR beta chain. Its specificity is unknown. A much larger clone differs from this one at a single base, so this may be a read error. This specimen belongs to a study of CD8 T cells in ankylosing spondylitis. Quantitative barcoded 5'-RACE was used to prepare TCR beta libraries. TCRdb re-called the 5' RACE reads through MiXCR, storing one row per CDR3 protein. The top ten clones hold 11% of a sample with about 190,000 distinct CDR3 sequences, over 10% of them seen once. Study outcomes and limitations: A motif in TCR beta, a set of about eight highly homologous variants, appeared characteristic of ankylosing spondylitis blood.

This CDR3 is built from 19 residues. The V gene's germline CDR1 is MDHEN and CDR2 SYDVKM. The chain uses TRBV28 and TRBJ2-1; 9 bases are a match to TRBD2. Sample: blood, either unsorted or a sorted T cell fraction (not recorded which). The clonotype was recovered from a female donor with ankylosing spondylitis or in good health (not recorded which). The CDR3 nucleotides are TGTGCCAGCAGTTTTAGACTAGCGGCTAGCCGGAGCTCCTACAATGAGAAGTTCTTC. This sequence encodes CASSFRLAASRSSYNEKFF.